These T cell receptor beta chains were read from a single sample in a study of blood T cell repertoires in COVID-19. Method: immunoSEQ multiplex PCR; TCRdb's copy keeps in-frame clones and lacks some. This table has some 250,000 clones, approximately 88% appearing once. The specimen was peripheral blood. These receptors were taken from a woman between 25 and 40 years old with acute or convalescent COVID-19. The CDR3 runs from the conserved cysteine through the conserved F or W. A D gene is named only where the DNA matches it firmly. Not all rows give a size; the values are once, few, many and, for expanded clones, a class.

d_call	j_call	v_call	clone_size	cdr3_aa	cdr3_nt
.	TRBJ2-5	TRBV18	.	CASSQINPRETQYF	TGTGCCAGCTCACAAATCAACCCTAGAGAGACCCAGTACTTC
TRBD2	TRBJ2-1	TRBV3-1/TRBV3-2	.	CASSQVDGRVYNEQFF	TGTGCCAGCAGCCAAGTTGACGGGAGGGTCTACAATGAGCAGTTCTTC
TRBD1	TRBJ2-1	TRBV7-2	.	CASNWDRFNNEQFF	TGTGCCAGCAACTGGGACAGGTTTAACAATGAGCAGTTCTTC
.	TRBJ2-5	TRBV4-3	.	CASSQYRSYETQYF	TGCGCCAGCAGCCAGTACAGGAGTTACGAGACCCAGTACTTC
.	TRBJ2-1	TRBV7-2	.	CASRSDTNLGVYNEQFF	TGTGCCAGCAGGTCCGACACAAACCTCGGGGTATACAATGAGCAGTTCTTC
.	TRBJ1-4	TRBV27	.	CASKQPSRGDNEKLFF	TGTGCCAGCAAACAACCTTCCAGGGGAGACAATGAAAAACTGTTTTTT
TRBD1	TRBJ1-5	TRBV2	.	CASQTAGQGARGNQPQHF	TGTGCCAGCCAAACCGCGGGACAGGGGGCGCGGGGCAATCAGCCCCAGCATTTT
.	TRBJ2-7	TRBV29-1	.	CSAAGRVSPYEQYF	TGCAGCGCGGCGGGTCGAGTCAGCCCCTACGAGCAGTACTTC
.	TRBJ1-1	TRBV5-4	.	CASTSPGQRAEAFF	TGTGCCAGCACCTCGCCCGGACAGAGGGCTGAAGCTTTCTTT
.	TRBJ1-3	TRBV7-8	.	CASSLATRSSGNTIYF	TGTGCCAGCAGCTTAGCTACCCGCAGCTCTGGAAACACCATATATTTT
.	TRBJ2-7	TRBV4-3	once	CASSQVPSSYEQYF	TGCGCCAGCAGCCAAGTCCCCAGCTCCTACGAGCAGTACTTC
.	TRBJ1-3	TRBV6-1	.	CASSESIAGNTIYF	TGTGCCAGCAGTGAATCCATAGCTGGAAACACCATATATTTT
.	TRBJ1-3	TRBV19	.	CASSTTVLGSISGNTIYF	TGTGCCAGTAGTACCACCGTCCTGGGCTCTATCTCTGGAAACACCATATATTTT
TRBD1	TRBJ1-4	TRBV25-1	.	CASRGYRGSEKLFF	TGTGCCAGCAGGGGTTACAGGGGCTCTGAAAAACTGTTTTTT
TRBD1	TRBJ2-1	TRBV7-9	.	CASSPQGDIYNEQFF	TGTGCCAGCAGCCCACAGGGGGATATCTACAATGAGCAGTTCTTC
.	TRBJ2-7	TRBV13	.	CASSLQGYSYEQYF	TGTGCCAGCAGCTTACAGGGGTACTCCTACGAGCAGTACTTC
.	TRBJ2-1	TRBV2	few	CASSLRHHNEQFF	TGTGCCAGCAGTCTGCGACATCACAATGAGCAGTTCTTC
.	TRBJ2-7	TRBV7-2	.	CASSPSPSYEQYF	TGTGCCAGCAGCCCGAGTCCCTCCTACGAGCAGTACTTC
TRBD2	TRBJ2-1	TRBV9	.	CASSVASREVDNEQFF	TGTGCCAGCAGCGTAGCTTCGCGGGAGGTAGATAATGAGCAGTTCTTC
.	TRBJ2-7	TRBV14	.	CASSQDRGAPYEQYF	TGTGCCAGCAGCCAAGACCGGGGGGCCCCCTACGAGCAGTACTTC
.	TRBJ1-6	TRBV18	.	CASSPKTGNSPLHF	TGTGCCAGCTCACCGAAGACGGGAAATTCACCCCTCCACTTT
.	TRBJ1-2	TRBV5-6	.	CASSLIRGELGGYTF	TGTGCCAGCAGCCTGATACGTGGGGAGCTAGGTGGCTACACCTTC
.	TRBJ1-4	TRBV14	.	CASSQSNRVANEKLFF	TGTGCCAGCAGCCAGTCTAACAGGGTGGCTAATGAAAAACTGTTTTTT
.	TRBJ2-2	TRBV11-2	.	CASSSTGELFF	TGTGCCAGCAGCTCAACCGGGGAGCTGTTTTTT
TRBD1	TRBJ1-2	TRBV30	.	CAWSVNQGVGGYGYTF	TGTGCCTGGAGTGTCAACCAGGGGGTAGGGGGCTATGGCTACACCTTC
.	TRBJ1-3	TRBV10-1	few	CASSFYGQKVYGNTIYF	TGCGCCAGCAGTTTTTATGGACAGAAGGTCTATGGAAACACCATATATTTT
.	TRBJ2-5	TRBV28	once	CASGRETQYF	TGTGCCAGCGGCAGAGAGACCCAGTACTTC
TRBD1	TRBJ2-2	TRBV19	.	CASSSGGPFSTGELFF	TGTGCCAGTAGCTCAGGGGGACCGTTCTCCACCGGGGAGCTGTTTTTT
TRBD1	TRBJ2-2	TRBV5-6	.	CASSWDRVGVGELFF	TGTGCCAGCAGCTGGGACAGGGTAGGAGTCGGGGAGCTGTTTTTT
.	TRBJ2-1	TRBV6-5	.	CASSSGQNEQFF	TGTGCCAGCAGTTCCGGTCAAAATGAGCAGTTCTTC
TRBD1	TRBJ2-2	TRBV3-1/TRBV3-2	few	CASSRGQGEAANTGELFF	TGTGCCAGCAGCCGAGGACAGGGGGAGGCTGCGAACACCGGGGAGCTGTTTTTT
.	TRBJ2-2	TRBV4-1	.	CASSQETLNTGELFF	TGCGCCAGCAGCCAAGAGACTCTGAACACCGGGGAGCTGTTTTTT
TRBD1	TRBJ1-4	TRBV5-1	.	CASSLPGQGGEKLFF	TGCGCCAGCAGCCTCCCCGGACAGGGAGGAGAAAAACTGTTTTTT
.	TRBJ2-1	TRBV5-5	.	CASSLIGYNEQFF	TGTGCCAGCAGCTTAATCGGCTACAATGAGCAGTTCTTC
.	TRBJ1-2	TRBV4-3	.	CASSQGDRGRDYGYTF	TGCGCCAGCAGCCAAGGCGATAGGGGTCGGGACTATGGCTACACCTTC
TRBD2	TRBJ2-5	TRBV20-1	.	CSASMALAGVQETQYF	TGCAGTGCTAGTATGGCTCTAGCGGGAGTCCAAGAGACCCAGTACTTC
.	TRBJ1-6	TRBV11-3	.	CASSEGASLSPLHF	TGTGCCAGCAGCGAGGGAGCGAGTCTTTCACCCCTCCACTTT
.	TRBJ2-3	TRBV13	.	CASSTRLASTDTQYF	TGTGCCAGCAGCACCCGACTGGCTAGCACAGATACGCAGTATTTT
TRBD2	TRBJ2-7	TRBV11-2	.	CASSLGAGSSYEQYF	TGTGCCAGCAGCTTAGGAGCGGGGAGCTCCTACGAGCAGTACTTC
.	TRBJ2-5	TRBV4-1	.	CASSQDRENLETQYF	TGCGCCAGCAGCCAAGACAGGGAAAATTTGGAGACCCAGTACTTC
.	TRBJ2-7	TRBV6-5	.	CASKKGPGEQYF	TGTGCCAGCAAGAAGGGCCCGGGGGAGCAGTACTTC
.	TRBJ2-2	TRBV4-3	.	CASSQSPGYQTGELFF	TGCGCCAGCAGCCAAAGCCCCGGTTACCAAACCGGGGAGCTGTTTTTT
.	TRBJ2-5	TRBV19	.	CASSIGAGFQETQYF	TGTGCCAGTAGTATAGGGGCGGGGTTCCAAGAGACCCAGTACTTC
.	TRBJ1-6	TRBV27	few	CASSLQVGNSPLHF	TGTGCCAGCAGTTTGCAGGTTGGAAATTCACCCCTCCACTTT
TRBD2	TRBJ2-2	TRBV4-3	once	CASSQDLAVTGELFF	TGCGCCAGCAGCCAAGATCTAGCGGTTACCGGGGAGCTGTTTTTT
TRBD1	TRBJ2-5	TRBV10-1	.	CASTGQVAYQETQYF	TGCGCCAGCACGGGACAGGTCGCGTACCAAGAGACCCAGTACTTC
.	TRBJ2-5	TRBV6-2/TRBV6-3	once	CASSPRLIIRETQYF	TGTGCCAGCAGCCCCCGACTGATAATTAGAGAGACCCAGTACTTC
.	TRBJ2-7	TRBV30	.	CACCGAQRHEQYF	TGTGCCTGTTGCGGGGCCCAGCGCCACGAGCAGTACTTC
TRBD2	TRBJ2-1	TRBV11-3	once	CASSLVGGRAYNEQFF	TGTGCCAGCAGCTTAGTCGGCGGGAGGGCCTACAATGAGCAGTTCTTC
TRBD2	TRBJ2-1	TRBV11-2	.	CASSHVWTSAYNEQFF	TGTGCCAGCAGCCATGTTTGGACTAGCGCCTACAATGAGCAGTTCTTC
TRBD2	TRBJ2-1	TRBV29-1	.	CSVDGTSGSSYNEQFF	TGCAGCGTTGACGGGACTAGCGGGAGTTCCTACAATGAGCAGTTCTTC
.	TRBJ2-3	TRBV2	.	CASSDLAESTDTQYF	TGTGCCAGCAGTGACCTAGCCGAGAGCACAGATACGCAGTATTTT
.	TRBJ2-1	TRBV9	once	CASSIHTNEQFF	TGTGCCAGCAGCATACACACCAATGAGCAGTTCTTC
TRBD1	TRBJ1-1	TRBV4-3	.	CASSQRQGYAEAFF	TGCGCCAGCAGCCAAAGACAGGGTTACGCTGAAGCTTTCTTT
TRBD1	TRBJ1-1	TRBV9	.	CASSAGQGANTEAFF	TGTGCCAGCAGCGCGGGACAGGGGGCGAACACTGAAGCTTTCTTT
TRBD1	TRBJ2-7	TRBV29-1	once	CSVEVRGYEQYF	TGCAGCGTTGAGGTCAGGGGGTACGAGCAGTACTTC
TRBD2	TRBJ2-1	TRBV30	.	CAWSVAGGPYNEQFF	TGTGCCTGGAGTGTGGCGGGAGGCCCTTACAATGAGCAGTTCTTC
TRBD1	TRBJ2-1	TRBV11-3	.	CASSLVIWDRQGNEQFF	TGTGCCAGCAGCTTAGTTATTTGGGACAGGCAGGGCAATGAGCAGTTCTTC